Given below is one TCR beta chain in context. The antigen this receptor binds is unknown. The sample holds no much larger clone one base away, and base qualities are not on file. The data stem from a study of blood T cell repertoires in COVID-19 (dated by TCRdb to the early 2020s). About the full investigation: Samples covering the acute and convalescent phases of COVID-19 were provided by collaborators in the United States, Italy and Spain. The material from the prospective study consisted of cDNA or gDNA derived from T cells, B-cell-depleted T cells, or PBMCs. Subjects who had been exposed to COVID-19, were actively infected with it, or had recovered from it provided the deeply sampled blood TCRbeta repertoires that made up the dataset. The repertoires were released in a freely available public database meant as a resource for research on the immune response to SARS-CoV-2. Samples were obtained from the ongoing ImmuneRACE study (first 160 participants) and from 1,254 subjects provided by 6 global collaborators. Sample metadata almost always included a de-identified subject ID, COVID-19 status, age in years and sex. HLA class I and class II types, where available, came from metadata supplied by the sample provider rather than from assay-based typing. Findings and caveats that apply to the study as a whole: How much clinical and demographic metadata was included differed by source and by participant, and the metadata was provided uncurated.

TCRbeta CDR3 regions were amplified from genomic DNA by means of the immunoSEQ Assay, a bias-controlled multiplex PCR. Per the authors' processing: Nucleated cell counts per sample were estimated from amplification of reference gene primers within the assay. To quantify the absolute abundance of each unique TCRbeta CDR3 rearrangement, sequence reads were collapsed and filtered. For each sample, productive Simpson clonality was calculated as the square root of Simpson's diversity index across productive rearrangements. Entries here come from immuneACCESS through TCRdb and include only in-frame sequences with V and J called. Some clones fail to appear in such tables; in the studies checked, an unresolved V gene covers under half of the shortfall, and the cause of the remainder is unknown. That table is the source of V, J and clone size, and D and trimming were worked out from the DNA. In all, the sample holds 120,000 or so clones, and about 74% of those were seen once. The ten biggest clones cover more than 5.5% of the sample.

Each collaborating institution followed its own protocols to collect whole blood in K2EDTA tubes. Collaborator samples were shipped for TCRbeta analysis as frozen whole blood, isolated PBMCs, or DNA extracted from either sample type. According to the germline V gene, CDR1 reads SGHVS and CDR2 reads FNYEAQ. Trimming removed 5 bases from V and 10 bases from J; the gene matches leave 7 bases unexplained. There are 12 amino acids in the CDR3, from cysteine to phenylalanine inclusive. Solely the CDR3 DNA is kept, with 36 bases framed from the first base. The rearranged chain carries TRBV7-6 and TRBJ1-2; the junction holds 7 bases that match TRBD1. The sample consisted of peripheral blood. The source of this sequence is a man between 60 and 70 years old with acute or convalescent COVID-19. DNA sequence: TGTGCCAGCAGCGCCTACAGGGGAAACTACACCTTC. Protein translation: CASSAYRGNYTF.